A single sample is the source of the 31 T cell receptor beta chains below, sequenced in a study of glioma-infiltrating T cells. The iRepertoire nested amplicon-rescue multiplex PCR amplified TCR alpha and beta CDR3s from RNA. TCRdb re-derived calls from the multiplex PCR reads in MiXCR, one entry per CDR3 protein. The sample lists some 110,000 distinct CDR3 sequences, approximately 23% seen once, with nearly 15% in the top ten. The sequenced material came from glioma tissue, nonneoplastic brain tissue, or PBMCs (not recorded which). These receptors were collected from a human donor with low-grade glioma or glioblastoma, undergoing nonglioma brain surgery, or in good health (not recorded which).

The chain combines TRBV18 with TRBJ1-4; D gene unclear. The CDR3 totals 14 residues. Germline CDR1 reads KGHSH; CDR2 reads LQKENI. V was trimmed by 3 bases and J by 3 bases, leaving 8 bases between them. The CDR3 is CASSPPQANEKLFF. DNA for the CDR3: TGTGCCAGCTCACCCCCCCAGGCTAATGAAAAACTGTTTTTT.

This clonotype is a singleton in its sample. V gene TRBV2 combines with J gene TRBJ2-1; no clear D gene. The V gene's germline CDR1 is SNHLY and CDR2 FYNNEI. The CDR3 totals 11 residues. V was shortened by 8 bases and J by 6 bases, with 8 bases between the two germline ends. The CDR3 is CASGCLNEQFF. Written as DNA, the CDR3 is TGTGCCAGCGGGTGCCTCAATGAGCAGTTCTTC.

Concerning this clonotype: A clone one base away is much larger, so this may be a read error. The rearrangement links TRBV12-3 or TRBV12-4 to TRBJ2-7; D might be TRBD1 (7 bases). The germline V and J ends were trimmed by 6 bases and 2 bases, with 14 bases remaining between them. The CDR3 sequence is 14 residues long. In DNA, the CDR3 is TGTGCCAGCAGCAGGGGGGCCGTGGCCTACGAGCAGTACTTC. Its protein is CASSRGAVAYEQYF.

Worth noting for this clonotype: A much larger clone lies one base from this, so it may be a read error. This chain joins TRBV14 and TRBJ2-5; D ambiguous. Germline V CDR1 and CDR2: SGHDN, FVKESK. The ends were cut back, 0 bases at V and 2 bases at J, with 7 bases in the middle. The CDR3 consists of 14 residues. The CDR3 coding sequence is TGTGCCAGCAGCCAAGATTTAGAACAAGAGACCCAGTACTTC. It translates to CASSQDLEQETQYF.

In regard to this clonotype: A read error is possible here, since a much larger clone lies one base away. The CDR3 region is CVSSYGDTQYF. The CDR3 bases are TGTGTCAGCAGCTATGGGGATACGCAGTATTTT. The chain recombines TRBV11-2 with TRBJ2-3; D is undetermined. This CDR3 is 11 amino acids long. The germline gives CDR1 SGHAT, CDR2 FQNNGV.

This clonotype was observed at least ten times. This chain links TRBV28 with TRBJ2-7, with 7 positions matching TRBD2. The germline gives CDR1 MDHEN, CDR2 SYDVKM. The ends lost 1 base at V and 4 bases at J; junction bases unmatched: 7. The CDR3 covers 15 residues. The CDR3 nucleotides read TGTGCCAGCAGTTTATCCCGGGACTACCAGTACGAGCAGTACTTC. This gives the protein CASSLSRDYQYEQYF.

This clonotype was counted once. At one of its ends the junction is not consistent with the germline gene, which may arise from a read error. The genes are TRBV7-2 and TRBJ2-3, with 10 bases aligning to TRBD2. The CDR3 runs 15 residues. Germline V gene sequence: CDR1 SGHTA, CDR2 FQGNSA. The CDR3 loop reads CASSLEIAGGYEQYF. The CDR3 DNA reads as TGTGCTAGCAGCTTAGAAATAGCGGGAGGCTACGAGCAGTATTTT.

The V call is TRBV7-9, the J call TRBJ2-1; unclear D gene. CDR1 is SEHNR and CDR2 is FQNEAQ in the germline V gene (reference sequence). CDR3 length: 12 residues. V was trimmed by 4 bases and J by 15 bases, leaving 16 bases between them. CDR3 sequence reads: CASSSSEAVRFF. CDR3 nucleotides: TGTGCCAGCAGCTCCTCCGAAGCCGTGCGGTTCTTC.

In the case of this clonotype: Relative to the germline gene, one junction end is altered; a read error may explain this. CDR3 coding DNA: TGTGCCAGTAGATACAGGGGTATTAACAATGAGCAGCTCTTC. Protein sequence: CASRYRGINNEQLF. This sequence joins TRBV19 and TRBJ2-1, with 7 bases lining up with TRBD1. CDR1 LNHDA and CDR2 SQIVND come from the germline V gene (reference sequence). CDR3 length: 14 amino acids.

The sample holds many counts of this clonotype. The rearrangement uses TRBV6-1 and TRBJ2-7; perhaps TRBD2 as D (5 bases). The CDR3 covers 15 residues. The germline gives CDR1 MNHNS, CDR2 SASEGT. Trimming shortened V by 10 bases and J by 0 bases, and 19 bases separated the two germline ends. In DNA form, the CDR3 reads TGTGCCACCAAGTTCAATCCAACTAGCTCCTACGAGCAGTACTTC. As protein: CATKFNPTSSYEQYF.

On this clonotype: One junction end disagrees with the germline gene, perhaps due to a read error. The genes are TRBV28 and TRBJ1-2; D gene uncertain. The germline V gene has CDR1 MDHEN and CDR2 SYDVKM. This CDR3 has 12 residues. CDR3 bases: TGTGCCAGCAGGAAATGGGATTATGGCTACACATTC. Amino acids: CASRKWDYGYTF.

This clonotype was seen repeatedly, ten times or more. This chain uses TRBV28 with TRBJ2-7; 8 bases are shared with TRBD2. The trim removed 2 bases at V and 6 bases at J, leaving 3 bases unmatched. The CDR3 has 13 amino acids. Germline CDR1 MDHEN, CDR2 SYDVKM. The CDR3 nucleotides are TGTGCCAGCAGTTTAGCGGGAGGCGCCGAGCAGTACTTC. Its translation is CASSLAGGAEQYF. The full variable domain, completed using reference TRBV28 and TRBJ2-7, is DVKVTQSSRYLVKRTGEKVFLECVQDMDHENMFWYRQDPGLGLRLIYFSYDVKMKEKGDIPEGYSVSREKKERFSLILESASTNQTSMYLCASSLAGGAEQYFGPGTRLTVT.

There are a few counts of this clonotype. The chain has TRBV29-1 and TRBJ2-1, with 7 bases lining up with TRBD1. J lost 7 bases, V lost 3 bases, and 9 bases had no gene match. The CDR3 extends over 14 amino acids. Germline-derived CDR1 and CDR2 are SQVTM and ANQGSEA. CDR3 amino acids: CSVDGRGKMNEQFF. In DNA form, the CDR3 reads TGCAGCGTTGATGGCAGGGGGAAGATGAATGAGCAGTTCTTC.

This clonotype was detected ten times or more. The chain combines TRBV24-1 with TRBJ2-5; no clear D. The V end was cut by 4 bases, the J end by 1 base, with 12 bases between. Germline CDR1 KGHDR, CDR2 SFDVKD. The CDR3 runs 15 residues. This CDR3 reads CATSDRTTLQETQYF. For the CDR3, the DNA is TGTGCCACCAGTGACCGCACTACTCTCCAAGAGACCCAGTACTTC.

This clonotype was counted only a few times. A much larger clonotype is one base distant, so this may be a read error. The CDR3 spells CASASYNEQFF. CDR3 bases: TGTGCCAGTGCATCCTACAATGAGCAGTTCTTC. The chain couples TRBV6-2 or TRBV6-3 to TRBJ2-1; D unclear. Germline assignment: CDR1 MNHEY and CDR2 SVGEGT. Trimming removed 9 bases from V and 1 base from J, with 4 bases in between. The CDR3 covers 11 residues.

This clonotype was seen many times. The chain is built from TRBV6-1 and TRBJ1-5, with D perhaps matching TRBD1 (6 bases). Germline V lookup: CDR1 MNHNS, CDR2 SASEGT. CDR3 size: 14 residues. Trimming stripped 5 bases from V and 3 bases from J, with 11 bases between. CDR3 sequence reads: CASSLQGLNQPQHF. The DNA of the CDR3 is TGTGCCAGCAGTCTACAGGGCCTCAATCAGCCCCAGCATTTT.

The table lists this clonotype with many counts. V is TRBV14 and J is TRBJ1-1; D is unresolved. Germline V gene lookup returns CDR1 SGHDN and CDR2 FVKESK. The CDR3 has 14 residues. V was clipped by 1 base and J by 8 bases, with 14 bases between them. CDR3 coding DNA: TGTGCCAGCAGCCAAGGAGGCACTACCGGGGAAGCTTTCTTT. Protein sequence: CASSQGGTTGEAFF.

This clonotype has ten or more counts. V gene TRBV20-1 combines with J gene TRBJ2-7, with a weak D call TRBD2 (5 bases). This CDR3 is 15 amino acids long. Germline-derived CDR1 and CDR2 are DFQATT and SNEGSKA (reference sequence). Between the trimmed V and J ends, which lost 0 bases and 5 bases, there was a span of 17 bases. CDR3 sequence reads: CSARDGAVPRNEQYF. CDR3 nucleotide sequence: TGCAGTGCTAGAGATGGAGCGGTTCCGCGGAACGAGCAGTACTTC.

This clonotype was seen many times. The rearrangement links TRBV6-2 or TRBV6-3 to TRBJ2-1; perhaps TRBD2 as D (6 bases). Germline CDR1 and CDR2: MNHEY and SVGEGT. The CDR3 is made up of 14 amino acids. The ends were cut back, 0 bases at V and 4 bases at J, with 7 bases in the middle. CDR3 region: CASSYSGTYNEQFF. The CDR3 DNA sequence: TGTGCCAGCAGTTACTCCGGGACTTACAATGAGCAGTTCTTC.

The CDR3 is CASSLVPGANTGELFF. In nucleotides, the CDR3 is TGTGCCAGCAGCTTAGTCCCGGGAGCGAACACCGGGGAGCTGTTTTTT. The V call is TRBV7-2, the J call TRBJ2-2, with D perhaps TRBD2 (6 bases). CDR1 is SGHTA and CDR2 is FQGNSA in the germline V gene. V was shortened by 1 base and J by 0 bases, with 9 bases between the two germline ends. CDR3 length: 16 amino acids.

In its sample, this clonotype was seen a few times. This rearrangement joins TRBV5-1 to TRBJ2-2, with D possibly TRBD2 on 5 matching bases. This CDR3 spans 16 amino acids. The germline gives CDR1 SGHRS, CDR2 YFSETQ. Trimming pared 3 bases from V and 1 base from J, leaving 13 bases between. The chain's CDR3 is CASSYPRGLNTGELFF. CDR3 coding DNA: TGCGCCAGCAGCTACCCTCGCGGGCTGAACACCGGGGAGCTGTTTTTT.

This clonotype was observed many times. A read error may produce the germline difference seen at one junction end. The CDR3 loop reads CSARANYGYTF. The CDR3 bases are TGCAGTGCGAGAGCTAACTATGGCTACACCTTC. The chain is built from TRBV20-1 and TRBJ1-2, with unresolved D. There are 11 residues in the CDR3. Germline-derived CDR1 and CDR2 are DFQATT and SNEGSKA (reference sequence).

This chain links TRBV29-1 with TRBJ1-1; 8 bases match TRBD1. The trim removed 7 bases at V and 6 bases at J, leaving 13 bases unmatched. This CDR3 region has 14 residues. Germline lookup yields CDR1 SQVTM and CDR2 ANQGSEA. The CDR3 here is CSALVQGEIPEAFF. DNA for the CDR3: TGCAGCGCCCTCGTACAGGGGGAGATCCCTGAAGCTTTCTTT.

As concerns this clonotype: This may arise from a read error, as a much more abundant clone is one base away. The V call is TRBV7-2, the J call TRBJ2-1; 12 bases agree with TRBD2. This CDR3 is built from 15 residues. J was trimmed by 11 bases and V by 2 bases; bases with no gene match: 7. Germline loops: CDR1 SGHTA, CDR2 FQGNSA. CDR3 nucleotide sequence: TGTGCCAGCAGCTTACAGGCTAGCGGGAGGGGTAAGCAGTTCTTC. Translated: CASSLQASGRGKQFF.

This clonotype was recorded at least ten times. The J gene is TRBJ2-5, the V gene TRBV4-1, with D unresolved. Trimming pared 1 base from V and 5 bases from J, leaving 14 bases between. The CDR3 has 15 amino acids. The germline CDR1 and CDR2 sequences are MGHRA and YSYEKL. The CDR3, as DNA: TGCGCCAGCAGCCAAGGGCCTACCTATCGGGAGACCCAGTACTTC. Translated, it gives CASSQGPTYRETQYF.

This clonotype came up a few times. The chain combines TRBV5-1 with TRBJ2-3; 7 nucleotides align to TRBD2. CDR1 and CDR2 from the germline V gene are SGHRS and YFSETQ. The CDR3 consists of 14 residues. The J segment lost 4 bases and the V segment lost 2 bases, leaving 4 bases of the junction unmatched. As DNA, the CDR3 is TGCGCCAGCAGCTTCCAGGGAGGGCCAGATACGCAGTATTTT. This codes for CASSFQGGPDTQYF.

In its sample, this clonotype was seen many times. The rearrangement links TRBV4-3 to TRBJ1-1; no definite D call. This CDR3 region has 14 residues. The germline V gene has CDR1 LGHNA and CDR2 YSLEER. V was cut by 4 bases and J by 5 bases, with 14 bases left in between. The CDR3 region is CASSLVGWSTEAFF. CDR3 DNA: TGCGCCAGCAGCCTTGTGGGCTGGAGTACTGAAGCTTTCTTT.

This clonotype occurred many times. This chain connects TRBV7-9 to TRBJ2-7; no reliable D call. CDR1 SEHNR and CDR2 FQNEAQ come from the germline V gene (reference sequence). Trimming took off 4 bases at V and 3 bases at J, with 7 bases between the two ends. The CDR3 totals 12 residues. The CDR3 region is CASSSWVYEQYF. The CDR3 bases are TGTGCCAGCAGCTCTTGGGTCTACGAGCAGTACTTC.

This clonotype has a handful of counts. The chain joins TRBV4-3 to TRBJ2-7; a weak D match, TRBD1 (6 bases). This CDR3 is built from 16 residues. CDR1 and CDR2 from the germline V gene are LGHNA and YSLEER. V lost 0 bases and J lost 0, with 12 bases in between. The CDR3 nucleotides are TGCGCCAGCAGCCAAGATCAGTGGGGGCCCTCCTACGAGCAGTACTTC. It specifies CASSQDQWGPSYEQYF.

The chain has TRBV29-1 and TRBJ2-4, with D unresolved. This CDR3 comprises 13 residues. V lost 4 bases and J lost 0, with 7 bases in between. Germline V gene lookup returns CDR1 SQVTM and CDR2 ANQGSEA. The CDR3 DNA sequence: TGCAGCGTTGTACAGCTAGCCAAAAACATTCAGTACTTC. Its protein is CSVVQLAKNIQYF.

Ten or more counts support this clonotype. This chain uses TRBV28 with TRBJ2-1; 10 nucleotides align to TRBD2. Trimming took 5 bases from V and 6 from J; bases not matched to a gene: 4. Germline V CDR1 and CDR2: MDHEN, SYDVKM. The length of the CDR3 is 14 residues. DNA of the CDR3: TGTGCCAGCAGTCCGCTAGCGGGAGTCAATGAGCAGTTCTTC. Its translation: CASSPLAGVNEQFF. Full variable domain (rest looked up from reference TRBV28 and TRBJ2-1): DVKVTQSSRYLVKRTGEKVFLECVQDMDHENMFWYRQDPGLGLRLIYFSYDVKMKEKGDIPEGYSVSREKKERFSLILESASTNQTSMYLCASSPLAGVNEQFFGPGTRLTVL.